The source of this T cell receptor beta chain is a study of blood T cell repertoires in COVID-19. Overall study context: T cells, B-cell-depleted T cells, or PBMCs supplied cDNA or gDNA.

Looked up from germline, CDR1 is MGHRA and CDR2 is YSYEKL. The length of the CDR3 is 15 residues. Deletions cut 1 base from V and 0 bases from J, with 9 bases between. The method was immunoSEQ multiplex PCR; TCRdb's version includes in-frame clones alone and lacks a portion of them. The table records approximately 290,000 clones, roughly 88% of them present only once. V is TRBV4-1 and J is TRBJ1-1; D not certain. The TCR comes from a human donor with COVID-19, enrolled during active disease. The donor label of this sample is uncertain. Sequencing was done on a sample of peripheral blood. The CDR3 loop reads CASSQGLNMNTEAFF. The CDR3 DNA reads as TGCGCCAGCAGCCAAGGTCTCAACATGAACACTGAAGCTTTCTTT.